This T cell receptor (beta chain) was recovered during a study of CD8 T cells in Susac syndrome. CDR3 length: 13 residues. V lost 7 bases and J 3 bases, leaving 9 bases between the germline ends. Per the germline V gene, CDR1 is MNHEY and CDR2 is SVGEGT. Sequencing of TCR beta, carried out with a high-throughput approach, was applied to CD8+ and CD4+ T cells from the blood. TEMRA cells were FACS-enriched, with CD8+ and CD4+ T cells isolated negatively. RNA in amounts of about 0.45 to 1 ug was reverse transcribed with random hexamers. Coverage of TCR beta CDR3 amplification by immunoSEQ multiplex PCR extended to 54 Vbeta and 13 Jbeta. One entry per CDR3 protein results from TCRdb running MiXCR on the immunoSEQ multiplex PCR reads. The data show some 110,000 distinct CDR3 sequences, with about 92% seen just once and roughly 0.088% held by the top ten.

V and J are TRBV6-2 or TRBV6-3 and TRBJ2-2; no definite D call. This receptor was taken from a human donor with multiple sclerosis. Sequencing was carried out using CD4+ T cells from PBMCs. CDR3 sequence: CASTQPYTGELFF. CDR3 DNA sequence: TGTGCCAGCACCCAACCCTACACCGGGGAGCTGTTTTTT.